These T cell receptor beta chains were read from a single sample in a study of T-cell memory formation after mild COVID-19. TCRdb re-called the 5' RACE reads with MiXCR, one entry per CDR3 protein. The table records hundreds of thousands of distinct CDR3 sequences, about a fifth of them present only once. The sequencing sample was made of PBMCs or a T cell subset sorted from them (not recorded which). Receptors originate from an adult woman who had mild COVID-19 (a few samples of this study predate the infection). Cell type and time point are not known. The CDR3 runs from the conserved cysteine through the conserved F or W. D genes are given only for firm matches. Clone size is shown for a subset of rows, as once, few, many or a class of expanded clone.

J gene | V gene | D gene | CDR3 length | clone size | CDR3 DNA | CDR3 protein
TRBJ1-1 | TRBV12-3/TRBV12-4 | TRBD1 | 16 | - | TGTGCCAGCAGTTTTATTGGGGACAGGGTGAACACTGAAGCTTTCTTT | CASSFIGDRVNTEAFF
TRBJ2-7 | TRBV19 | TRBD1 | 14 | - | TGTGCCAGTAGTATAGGACAGGGGACCTACGAGCAGTACTTC | CASSIGQGTYEQYF
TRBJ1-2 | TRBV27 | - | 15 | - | TGTGCCAGCAGTTCAAAGGAGGGGGGAGGTTATGGCTACACCTTC | CASSSKEGGGYGYTF
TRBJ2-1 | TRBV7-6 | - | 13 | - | TGTGCCAGCGGAGTAGCGTCCTACAATGAGCAGTTCTTC | CASGVASYNEQFF
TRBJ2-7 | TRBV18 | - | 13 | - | TGTGCCAGCTCAACCGATGGGGGTGCCGAGCAGTACTTC | CASSTDGGAEQYF
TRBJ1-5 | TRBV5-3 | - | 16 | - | TGTGCCAGAAGCTTGTCTCAGGGCTATAGCAATCAGCCCCAGCATTTT | CARSLSQGYSNQPQHF
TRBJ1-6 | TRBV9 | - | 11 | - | TGTGCCAGCAGTACGTCTGGCACCCTCCACTTT | CASSTSGTLHF
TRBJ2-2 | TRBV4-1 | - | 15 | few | TGCGCCAGCGAAATTATATGGGGGGAAACCGGGGAGCTGTTTTTT | CASEIIWGETGELFF
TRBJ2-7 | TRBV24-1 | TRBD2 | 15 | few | TGTGCCACCAGTGATTCTAGCGGGGCTGTCTACGAGCAGTACTTC | CATSDSSGAVYEQYF
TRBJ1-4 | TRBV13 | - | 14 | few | TGTGCCAGCAGCTGGAGAAACCGGAATGAAAAACTGTTTTTT | CASSWRNRNEKLFF
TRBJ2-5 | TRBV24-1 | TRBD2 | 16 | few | TGTGCCACCAGTGATTCGGGTAGCGGGGGGGAAGAGACCCAGTACTTC | CATSDSGSGGEETQYF
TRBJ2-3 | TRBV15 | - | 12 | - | TGTGCCACCAGAGAAGGGGGGGATACGCAGTATTTT | CATREGGDTQYF
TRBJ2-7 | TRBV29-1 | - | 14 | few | TGCAGCGTTGGCCAGGGTGACCCGTCCTACGAGCAGTACTTC | CSVGQGDPSYEQYF
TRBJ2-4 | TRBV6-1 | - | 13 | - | TGTGCCAGCAGTGCGGGAAGGGCGGACATTCAGTACTTC | CASSAGRADIQYF
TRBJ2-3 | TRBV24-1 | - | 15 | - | TGTGCCACCAGTGGTTCTGGGACTTCCATAGATACGCAGTATTTT | CATSGSGTSIDTQYF
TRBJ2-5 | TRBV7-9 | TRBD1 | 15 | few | TGTGCCAGCAGCCGGACAGGGGGGTTCGGAGAGACCCAGTACTTC | CASSRTGGFGETQYF
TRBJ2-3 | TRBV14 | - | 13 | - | TGTGCCAGCAGCCAACGGAACGCAGATACGCAGTATTTT | CASSQRNADTQYF
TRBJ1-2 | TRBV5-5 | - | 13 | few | TGTGCCAGCAGCCGCGGACCAGTGTTAGGCTACACCTTC | CASSRGPVLGYTF
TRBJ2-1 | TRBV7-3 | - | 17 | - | TGTGCCAGCAGCTTAGTTCAGCTATCAGGCTCCTACAATGAGCAGTTCTTC | CASSLVQLSGSYNEQFF
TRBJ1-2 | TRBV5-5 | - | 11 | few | TGTGCCAGGTTGATTAATCATGGCTACACCTTC | CARLINHGYTF
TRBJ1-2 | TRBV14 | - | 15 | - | TGTGCCAGCAGCCAACCCGGAGCCCGCTCTATGGGCTACACCTTC | CASSQPGARSMGYTF
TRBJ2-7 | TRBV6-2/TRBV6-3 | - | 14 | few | TGTGCCAGCAGCGGAGGGGACACCCTCTACGAGCAGTACTTC | CASSGGDTLYEQYF
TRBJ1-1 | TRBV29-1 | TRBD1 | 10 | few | TGCAGCGGTGGGACAGGGGAAGCTTTCTTT | CSGGTGEAFF
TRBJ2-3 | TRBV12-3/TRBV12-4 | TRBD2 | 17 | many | TGTGCCAGCAGTCCAAGACTAGCGGGAGGTCCCACAGATACGCAGTATTTT | CASSPRLAGGPTDTQYF
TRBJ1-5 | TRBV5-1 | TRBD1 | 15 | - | TGCGCCAGCAGCTTGGCTACAGGGGGCAATCAGCCCCAGCATTTT | CASSLATGGNQPQHF
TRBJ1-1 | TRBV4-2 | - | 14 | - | TGTGCCAGCAGCCAAGATGAGGGGAACACTGAAGCTTTCTTT | CASSQDEGNTEAFF
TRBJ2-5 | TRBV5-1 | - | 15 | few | TGCGCCAGCAGCTTGGTCCCGACGAGGTCGGAGACCCAGTACTTC | CASSLVPTRSETQYF
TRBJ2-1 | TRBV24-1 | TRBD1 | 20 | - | TGTGCCACCAGTCCGGGTGCCGGGACAGGGAACCCCTTTTTCTACAATGAGCAGTTCTTC | CATSPGAGTGNPFFYNEQFF
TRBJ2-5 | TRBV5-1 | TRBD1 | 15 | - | TGCGCCAGCTCACTCTCACAGGGGGCTGGGGAGACCCAGTACTTC | CASSLSQGAGETQYF
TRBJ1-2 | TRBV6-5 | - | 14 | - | TGTGCCAGCAGTTACGACGAGGCGGGGACTGGCTACACCTTC | CASSYDEAGTGYTF
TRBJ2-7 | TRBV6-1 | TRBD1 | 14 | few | TGTGCCAGCAGTTTGGGACAGGAATTCAACGAGCAGTACTTC | CASSLGQEFNEQYF
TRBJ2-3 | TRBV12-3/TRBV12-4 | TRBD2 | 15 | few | TGTGCCAGCGCGAGGGAGCGGGGGCTCACAGATACGCAGTATTTT | CASARERGLTDTQYF
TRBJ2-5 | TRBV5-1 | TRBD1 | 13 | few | TGCGCCAGCAGCTGGGACAGGGTCGAGACCCAGTACTTC | CASSWDRVETQYF
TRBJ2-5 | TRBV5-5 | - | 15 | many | TGTGCCAGCAGCTTGGGGAATCCCTCCCGAGAGACCCAGTACTTC | CASSLGNPSRETQYF
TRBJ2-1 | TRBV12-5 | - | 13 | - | TGTGCTAGTGCTTGGGGGGACTACAATGAGCAGTTCTTC | CASAWGDYNEQFF
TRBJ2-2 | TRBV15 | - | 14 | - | TGTGCCACCAGCAGAGATGGAGTGACCGGGGAGCTGTTTTTT | CATSRDGVTGELFF
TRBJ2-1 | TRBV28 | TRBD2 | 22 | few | TGTGCCAGCAGTTTATTCCGCACCCCTAGCGGGAGGGCCAGAGTACAACGCAATGAGCAGTTCTTC | CASSLFRTPSGRARVQRNEQFF
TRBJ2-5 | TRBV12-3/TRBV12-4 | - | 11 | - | TGTGCCAGCAGCTCCCGGGATCTTCAGTACTTC | CASSSRDLQYF
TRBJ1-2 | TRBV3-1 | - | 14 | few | TGTGCCAGCAGCCAAGACCGGGGGGCGCTTGGCTACACCTTC | CASSQDRGALGYTF
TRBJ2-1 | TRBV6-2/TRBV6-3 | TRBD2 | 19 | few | TGTGCCAGCAGTTCCCGGGCGACGGGGGGGCCTAGCTCCTACAATGAGCAGTTCTTC | CASSSRATGGPSSYNEQFF
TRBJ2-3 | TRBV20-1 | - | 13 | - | TGCAGTGCTAGTGAACCAGACACAGATACGCAGTATTTT | CSASEPDTDTQYF
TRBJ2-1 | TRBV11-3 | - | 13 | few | TGTGCCAGCAGCTCCCCCAGGGGCGATGAGCAGTTCTTC | CASSSPRGDEQFF
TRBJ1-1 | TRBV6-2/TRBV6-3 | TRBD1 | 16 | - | TGTGCCAGCAGCTACCCGGGACAGGATAGTAACACTGAAGCTTTCTTT | CASSYPGQDSNTEAFF
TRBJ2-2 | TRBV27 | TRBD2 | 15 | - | TGTGCCAGCAGTTTCGGCGGGGGGTACACCGGGGAGCTGTTTTTT | CASSFGGGYTGELFF
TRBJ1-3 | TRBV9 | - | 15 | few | TGTGCCAGCAGCGCAGAAGACTACTCTGGAAACACCATATATTTT | CASSAEDYSGNTIYF
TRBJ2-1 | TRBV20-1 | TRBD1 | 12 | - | TGCAGTATTAGGGGGCAGTCCAGTGAGCAGTTCTTC | CSIRGQSSEQFF
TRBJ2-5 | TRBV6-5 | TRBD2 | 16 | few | TGTGCCAGCAGTTCCGTGACTAGCGGGAGGGGTGAGACCCAGTACTTC | CASSSVTSGRGETQYF
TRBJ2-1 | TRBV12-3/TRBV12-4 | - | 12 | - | TGTGCCAGCATCGGGACTGGGAATGAGCAGTTCTTC | CASIGTGNEQFF
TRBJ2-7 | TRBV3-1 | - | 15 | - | TGTGCCAGCAGCCAAGATCTAGGGTTGGACTACGAGCAGTACTTC | CASSQDLGLDYEQYF
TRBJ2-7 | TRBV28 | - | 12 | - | TGTGCCAGCAGTTTAGTTCTGCGGGAGCAGTACTTC | CASSLVLREQYF